These 14 T cell receptor beta chains were sequenced from one sample in a study of graft-versus-host responses after intestinal transplantation. TCRdb's table, derived via immunoSEQ multiplex PCR, lists solely in-frame clones and lacks some. The sample has tens of thousands of clones, around 91% seen once. Their antigens are not known. Material: unstimulated CD4+ T cells sorted from spleen or lymph node cells, obtained before intestinal transplant. These receptor sequences come from a human donor who received an intestinal transplant.

This rearrangement joins TRBV2 to TRBJ2-7; D is ambiguous. V was cut by 5 bases and J by 1 base, with 15 bases left in between. CDR1 SNHLY and CDR2 FYNNEI come from the germline V gene. CDR3 length equals 15 residues. CDR3 sequence reads: CASSKNSIPSYEQYF. The CDR3 coding sequence is TGTGCCAGCAGTAAGAACAGCATCCCTTCCTACGAGCAGTACTTC.

The chain combines TRBV13 with TRBJ2-3, with D perhaps matching TRBD1 (6 bases). Deletions cut 2 bases from V and 3 bases from J, with 15 bases between. Germline V CDR1 and CDR2: PRHDT, FYEKMQ (reference sequence). The CDR3 is 16 residues long. The chain's CDR3 is CASSLTVGAGTDTQYF. In DNA form, the CDR3 reads TGTGCCAGCAGCTTAACGGTGGGGGCTGGAACAGATACGCAGTATTTT.

The gene calls are TRBV19 and TRBJ1-1, with TRBD1 as a possible D gene (5 bases). Germline assignment: CDR1 LNHDA and CDR2 SQIVND (reference sequence). The V end was cut by 5 bases, the J end by 3 bases, with 10 bases between. The CDR3 has 13 residues. CDR3 bases: TGTGCCAGTAGTCTACTCAGGGACACTGAAGCTTTCTTT. This codes for CASSLLRDTEAFF.

The rearrangement joins TRBV18 to TRBJ2-3, with 13 bases matching TRBD2. Trimming removed 0 bases from V and 4 bases from J; junction bases left unmatched: 4. This CDR3 comprises 17 residues. CDR1 is KGHSH, CDR2 LQKENI, per germline. The CDR3 DNA is TGTGCCAGCTCACCACCAGGACTAGCGGGGGACCCAGATACGCAGTATTTT. The encoded protein is CASSPPGLAGDPDTQYF.

The chain recombines TRBV7-9 with TRBJ2-3; 11 nucleotides line up with TRBD2. Germline CDR1 is SEHNR and CDR2 is FQNEAQ (reference sequence). V shed 5 bases and J 9 bases; nucleotides not matched to a gene: 7. The CDR3 extends over 14 amino acids. CDR3 in amino acids: CASSLRLAGSTQYF. The CDR3 DNA sequence: TGTGCCAGCAGCCTAAGACTAGCGGGGTCAACGCAGTATTTT. Full variable domain (remainder filled in from reference TRBV7-9 and TRBJ2-3): DTGVSQNPRHKITKRGQNVTFRCDPISEHNRLYWYRQTLGQGPEFLTYFQNEAQLEKSRLLSDRFSAERPKGSFSTLEIQRTEQGDSAMYLCASSLRLAGSTQYFGPGTRLTVL.

The CDR3: CASSSGLAGTYEQYF. As DNA, the CDR3 is TGTGCCAGCAGTTCAGGACTAGCGGGGACCTACGAGCAGTACTTC. The chain combines TRBV6-5 with TRBJ2-7, with 12 bases fitting TRBD2. V shed 4 bases and J 2 bases; nucleotides not matched to a gene: 3. Germline CDR1 and CDR2: MNHEY and SVGAGI. The CDR3 consists of 15 residues.

This clone came up a few times. J is TRBJ1-6 and V is TRBV6-1, with 10 bases aligning to TRBD1. CDR1 is MNHNS and CDR2 is SASEGT in the germline V gene. The junction had 3 bases not matched to a gene; V was cut back by 4 bases and J by 9 bases. This CDR3 comprises 14 residues. Here the CDR3 reads CASSVDRGLSPLHF. Written as DNA, the CDR3 is TGTGCCAGCAGTGTTGACAGGGGGCTTTCACCCCTCCACTTT.

The chain uses TRBV11-2 and TRBJ1-1; D uncertain. V lost 5 bases, J lost 0 bases, and 10 bases lay in between. Germline-derived CDR1 and CDR2 are SGHAT and FQNNGV. There are 14 residues in the CDR3. CDR3 sequence: CASSRNFMNTEAFF. CDR3 nucleotides: TGTGCCAGCAGCAGAAACTTCATGAACACTGAAGCTTTCTTT.

V is TRBV4-3 and J is TRBJ2-5; D possibly corresponds to TRBD1 (8 bases). Matching the DNA end better, TRBJ2-7 makes the J call doubtful. CDR1 and CDR2 from the germline V gene are LGHNA and YSLEER. The CDR3 spans 15 residues. In DNA, the CDR3 is TGCGCCAGCAGCCTTTACAGGGGGGGGTCCTACGAGCAGTACTTC. It specifies CASSLYRGGSYEQYF.

This sequence joins TRBV2 and TRBJ2-3, with 7 bases identical to TRBD1. Unmatched junction bases numbered 6, after V lost 8 bases and J lost 1 base. CDR3 length: 14 residues. In germline, CDR1 is SNHLY, CDR2 FYNNEI. The CDR3 region has the DNA TGTGCCAGCCACAGGGGAGTGGGCACAGATACGCAGTATTTT. Translation: CASHRGVGTDTQYF.

The chain combines TRBV6-6 with TRBJ1-1; no firm D call. The CDR3 sequence is 13 residues long. The germline CDR1 and CDR2 sequences are MNHNY and SVGAGI (reference sequence). Deletions cut 0 bases from V and 2 bases from J, with 4 bases between. Here the CDR3 DNA reads TGTGCCAGCAGTTACTCGACAAACACTGAAGCTTTCTTT. The encoded protein is CASSYSTNTEAFF.

The chain uses TRBV4-3 and TRBJ2-7; weak D call: TRBD1 (5 bases). V lost 1 base and J lost 5, with 18 bases in between. Per germline, CDR1 LGHNA and CDR2 YSLEER. The CDR3 is 16 amino acids. Here the CDR3 reads CASSQALWQGIHEQYF. CDR3 bases: TGCGCCAGCAGCCAAGCCTTATGGCAGGGAATCCACGAGCAGTACTTC.

The chain combines TRBV7-9 with TRBJ2-5; D is unresolved. Germline V lookup: CDR1 SEHNR, CDR2 FQNEAQ (reference sequence). This CDR3 contains 14 residues. The ends were cut back, 2 bases at V and 5 bases at J, with 12 bases in the middle. CDR3 DNA sequence: TGTGCCAGCAGCTTATTGGCAACCTTTGAGACCCAGTACTTC. Its translation is CASSLLATFETQYF.

The chain is built from TRBV5-6 and TRBJ2-7; no clear D gene. Germline V gene sequence: CDR1 SGHDT, CDR2 YYEEEE. There are 17 residues in the CDR3. V was clipped by 4 bases and J by 5 bases, with 25 bases between them. The CDR3 DNA sequence: TGTGCCAGCAGCGCCTTGACCCTTGACCGGGTTCCCAACGAGCAGTACTTC. As protein: CASSALTLDRVPNEQYF.